One T cell receptor beta chain is described in this entry. Between the trimmed V and J ends, which lost 4 bases and 9 bases, there was a span of 14 bases. This CDR3 comprises 14 residues. CDR1 and CDR2 from the germline V gene are SGHKS and YYEKEE (reference sequence). A library of TCRbeta sequences, prepared with unique molecular identifiers, was generated. TCRdb analysed the PCR reads with MiXCR anew, one entry per CDR3 protein. The sample shows around 530,000 distinct CDR3 sequences, approximately 30% of them seen only once. This specimen comes from a study of T-cell reconstitution after alpha-beta-depleted transplantation in children.

The clonotype was recovered from a human donor who donated a stem cell graft to a child with aplastic anemia. The chain couples TRBV5-5 to TRBJ1-6; D possibly corresponds to TRBD1 (5 bases). The specimen comprised PBMCs from the stem cell graft donor, sampled from the stem cell graft. The CDR3 spells CASSGGGMTSPLHF. CDR3 DNA: TGTGCCAGCAGCGGGGGTGGGATGACTTCACCCCTCCACTTT.